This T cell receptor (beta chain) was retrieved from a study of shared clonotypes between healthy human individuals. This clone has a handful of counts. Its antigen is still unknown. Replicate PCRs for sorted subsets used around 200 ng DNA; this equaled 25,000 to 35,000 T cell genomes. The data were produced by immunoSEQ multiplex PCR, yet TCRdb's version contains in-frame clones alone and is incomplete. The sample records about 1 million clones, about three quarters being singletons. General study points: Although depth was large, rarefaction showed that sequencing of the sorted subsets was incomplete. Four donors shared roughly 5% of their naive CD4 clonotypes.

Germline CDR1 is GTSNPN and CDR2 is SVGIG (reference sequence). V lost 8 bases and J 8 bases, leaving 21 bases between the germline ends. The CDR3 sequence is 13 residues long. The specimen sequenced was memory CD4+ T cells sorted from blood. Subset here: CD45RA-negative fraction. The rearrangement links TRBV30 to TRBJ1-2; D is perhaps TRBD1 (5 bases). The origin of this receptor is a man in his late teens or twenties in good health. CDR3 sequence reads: CAALRDFNGGYTF. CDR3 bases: TGTGCCGCACTCCGGGACTTTAACGGGGGCTACACCTTC.